A single sample is the source of the 25 T cell receptor beta chains below, sequenced in a study of shared clonotypes between healthy human individuals. Assay: immunoSEQ multiplex PCR; the TCRdb copy retains only in-frame clones and omits some. The table lists hundreds of thousands of clones, roughly 79% of them singletons. The sample taken for sequencing was PBMCs. The receptors originated from a woman between 40 and 50 years old in good health. Some clones in this sample may be carry-over from other donors' samples.

Turning to this clone: This may stem from a read error, because a much larger clone lies one nucleotide away. Other DNA sequences in the same sample also yield this CDR3. The genes are TRBV4-1 and TRBJ2-7; unclear D gene. Germline CDR1 reads MGHRA; CDR2 reads YSYEKL. CDR3 length: 13 residues. This CDR3 reads CASSQGSGGEQYF. Here the CDR3 DNA reads TGCGCCAGCAGCCAAGGGTCGGGTGGCGAGCAATACTTC.

This clone was picked up one time. CDR3 bases: TGTGCCAGCAGCACAAGGGCGCGGGGGAACACCGGGGAGCTGTTTTTT. Translation gives CASSTRARGNTGELFF. This chain links TRBV7-3 with TRBJ2-2, with a weak D call TRBD2 (6 bases). This CDR3 spans 16 amino acids. In germline, CDR1 is SGHTA, CDR2 FQGTGA. Trimming left V 5 bases short and J 1 base short, with 14 bases between.

This chain connects TRBV28 to TRBJ2-1; 7 nucleotides align to TRBD2. The junction had 2 bases not matched to a gene; V was cut back by 2 bases and J by 4 bases. CDR1 is MDHEN and CDR2 is SYDVKM in the germline V gene. The CDR3 contains 14 residues. CDR3 DNA: TGTGCCAGCAGTTTAGGCGGGAGATACAATGAGCAGTTCTTC. Translation: CASSLGGRYNEQFF. The whole variable domain, remainder taken from reference TRBV28 and TRBJ2-1, is DVKVTQSSRYLVKRTGEKVFLECVQDMDHENMFWYRQDPGLGLRLIYFSYDVKMKEKGDIPEGYSVSREKKERFSLILESASTNQTSMYLCASSLGGRYNEQFFGPGTRLTVL.

Details on this clone: A much larger clone is a single base away; this may be a read error. The sample has other DNA sequences that encode this CDR3 too. The chain recombines TRBV10-3 with TRBJ1-1; 7 bases are a match to TRBD1. The CDR3 runs to 14 residues. Germline CDR1 ENHRY, CDR2 SYGVKD. CDR3 DNA sequence: TGTGCCATCAGAGGGACAGAAAGGAACACTGAAGCGTTCTTT. Translation: CAIRGTERNTEAFF.

The rearrangement links TRBV5-6 to TRBJ2-3; 7 nucleotides match TRBD2. The V gene end was trimmed by 4 bases and the J gene end by 13 bases; junction bases not matched to a gene: 18. The CDR3 has 15 residues. Per germline, CDR1 SGHDT and CDR2 YYEEEE. The CDR3 nucleotides are TGTGCCAGCAGCCGGACGAAGCGGGAAGCCGTTGAAGAGTATTTT. This encodes CASSRTKREAVEEYF. Together with reference TRBV5-6 and TRBJ2-3, the CDR3 gives the full variable domain: DAGVTQSPTHLIKTRGQQVTLRCSPKSGHDTVSWYQQALGQGPQFIFQYYEEEERQRGNFPDRFSGHQFPNYSSELNVNALLLGDSALYLCASSRTKREAVEEYFGPGTRLTVL.

The V and J genes are TRBV7-9 and TRBJ2-3; unclear D gene. This CDR3 has 12 residues. The V gene's germline CDR1 is SEHNR and CDR2 FQNEAQ (reference sequence). Between the trimmed V and J ends, which lost 4 bases and 2 bases, there was a span of 4 bases. CDR3 sequence: CASSYNTDTQYF. CDR3 in DNA: TGTGCCAGCAGCTATAACACAGATACGCAGTATTTT.

The table lists this clone with a few counts. The rearrangement joins TRBV27 to TRBJ2-7; a possible D gene is TRBD2 (6 bases). Germline-derived CDR1 and CDR2 are MNHEY and SMNVEV (reference sequence). The CDR3 has 14 amino acids. Trimming left V 6 bases short and J 2 bases short, with 14 bases between. In DNA form, the CDR3 reads TGTGCCAGCAGCCCAGCGGGCCATACCTACGAGCAGTACTTC. As protein: CASSPAGHTYEQYF.

The sample holds a few counts of this clone. The rearrangement uses TRBV5-1 and TRBJ2-5; D possibly matches TRBD1 or TRBD2 (5 bases each). The V and J ends lost 4 bases and 2 bases respectively, with 12 bases between them. Germline V CDR1 and CDR2: SGHRS, YFSETQ. The CDR3 has 14 residues. CDR3 bases: TGCGCCAGCAGCCCGGGGACGGAACAAGAGACCCAGTACTTC. It translates to CASSPGTEQETQYF.

The CDR3: CASSLERMGNTIYF. The CDR3 region has the DNA TGCGCCAGCAGCTTGGAGCGCATGGGAAACACCATATATTTT. The rearrangement links TRBV5-1 to TRBJ1-3; no definite D call. The CDR3 contains 14 residues. Between the trimmed V and J ends, which lost 0 bases and 4 bases, there was a span of 8 bases. CDR1 SGHRS and CDR2 YFSETQ come from the germline V gene.

The chain has TRBV30 and TRBJ1-2; D gene uncertain. This CDR3 is 12 amino acids long. The ends were cut back, 2 bases at V and 4 bases at J, with 8 bases in the middle. Germline CDR1 GTSNPN, CDR2 SVGIG (reference sequence). The DNA for the CDR3 is TGTGCCTGGAGTAAGTGGCCCTATGGCTACACCTTC. Amino acid sequence: CAWSKWPYGYTF.

The V gene is TRBV9, the J gene TRBJ2-1; D gene uncertain. V gave up 1 base and J gave up 13 bases, with 12 bases separating them. Germline V gene data show CDR1 as SGDLS and CDR2 as YYNGEE. The CDR3 is 12 amino acids. The CDR3 DNA reads TGTGCCAGCAGCGTAAATGGCCTTATTCAGTTCTTC. It encodes CASSVNGLIQFF. The variable domain in full, completed from reference TRBV9 and TRBJ2-1, reads DSGVTQTPKHLITATGQRVTLRCSPRSGDLSVYWYQQSLDQGLQFLIQYYNGEERAKGNILERFSAQQFPDLHSELNLSSLELGDSALYFCASSVNGLIQFFGPGTRLTVL.

This rearrangement joins TRBV18 to TRBJ1-2; no definite D call. Germline assignment: CDR1 KGHSH and CDR2 LQKENI. The CDR3 spans 13 residues. The V and J ends lost 5 bases and 7 bases respectively, with 14 bases between them. Here the CDR3 reads CASSKGIQGGYTF. For the CDR3, the DNA is TGTGCCAGCTCAAAGGGCATCCAAGGTGGCTACACCTTC.

This chain uses TRBV7-6 with TRBJ2-2, with D perhaps matching TRBD2 (6 bases). CDR3 length: 15 residues. Trimming pared 0 bases from V and 7 bases from J, leaving 12 bases between. Germline V gives CDR1 SGHVS, CDR2 FNYEAQ. The CDR3 DNA reads as TGTGCCAGCAGCTTAGCGGAGGGCCGGGGCGGGGAGCTGTTTTTT. This gives the protein CASSLAEGRGGELFF.

The genes are TRBV4-2 and TRBJ2-7; TRBD2 aligns across 7 bases. The germline gives CDR1 LGHNA, CDR2 YNFKEQ. This CDR3 region has 15 residues. J gave up 2 bases and V 1 base, and 5 bases lay outside the gene matches. Written as DNA, the CDR3 is TGTGCCAGCAGCCAAGTAGGGGCGGGAGCCTACGAGCAGTACTTC. Amino acid sequence: CASSQVGAGAYEQYF.

This chain uses TRBV5-1 with TRBJ2-2; a possible D gene is TRBD1 (6 bases). This CDR3 has 15 amino acids. V was clipped by 2 bases and J by 6 bases, with 14 bases between them. Germline V gives CDR1 SGHRS, CDR2 YFSETQ. The CDR3 region is CASSFAQGASGELFF. CDR3 coding DNA: TGCGCCAGCAGCTTTGCACAGGGAGCCTCCGGGGAGCTGTTTTTT.

V is TRBV10-3 and J is TRBJ1-5; D remains unclear. The CDR3 contains 13 residues. Trimming stripped 2 bases from V and 8 bases from J, with 10 bases between. Germline CDR1 reads ENHRY; CDR2 reads SYGVKD. The CDR3 reads CAISEHLQEPQHF. The CDR3 DNA reads TGTGCCATCAGTGAGCACCTCCAGGAGCCCCAGCATTTT.

The chain links TRBV5-4 to TRBJ2-1; 7 nucleotides agree with TRBD1. V lost 2 bases to trimming and J lost 7 bases; unmatched junction nucleotides: 6. CDR3 length: 14 residues. Germline V gives CDR1 SGHNT, CDR2 YYREEE (reference sequence). In DNA, the CDR3 is TGTGCCAGCAGCTTAGGGGGCGGCCGAAATGAGCAGTTCTTC. It yields the protein CASSLGGGRNEQFF. The whole variable domain, remainder taken from reference TRBV5-4 and TRBJ2-1, is ETGVTQSPTHLIKTRGQQVTLRCSSQSGHNTVSWYQQALGQGPQFIFQYYREEENGRGNFPPRFSGLQFPNYSSELNVNALELDDSALYLCASSLGGGRNEQFFGPGTRLTVL.

On this clone itself: The CDR3 ends on some other residue instead of the conserved phenylalanine or tryptophan, so this is likely a read error. This sequence joins TRBV12-5 and TRBJ1-1; 7 bases fit TRBD1. CDR1 is LGHNT and CDR2 is FRNRAP in the germline V gene. V shed 1 base, J shed 1 base, and the junction held 9 bases outside the gene matches. The CDR3 extends over 17 amino acids. CDR3 nucleotides: TGTGCTAGTGGTTTGGATACTAGACAGGGACCGAACACTGAAGCTTTCCTT. It specifies CASGLDTRQGPNTEAFL.

This clone was seen a few times. At the DNA level, this CDR3 is encoded by other sequences in the same sample as well. This chain links TRBV9 with TRBJ1-1; no clear D gene. Germline V gene lookup returns CDR1 SGDLS and CDR2 YYNGEE. Trimming took off 0 bases at V and 2 bases at J, with 8 bases between the two ends. The CDR3 is 14 amino acids. Here the CDR3 DNA reads TGTGCCAGCAGCGTAGGTCAGACTAACACTGAAGCTTTCTTT. Encoded protein: CASSVGQTNTEAFF. Based on the CDR3 plus reference TRBV9 and TRBJ1-1, the full variable domain is DSGVTQTPKHLITATGQRVTLRCSPRSGDLSVYWYQQSLDQGLQFLIQYYNGEERAKGNILERFSAQQFPDLHSELNLSSLELGDSALYFCASSVGQTNTEAFFGQGTRLTVV.

The chain couples TRBV4-3 to TRBJ2-1, with 10 bases identical to TRBD2. Germline CDR1 reads LGHNA; CDR2 reads YSLEER. This CDR3 has 15 amino acids. With V trimmed by 8 bases and J by 9 bases, 13 bases remained unmatched. The CDR3 sequence: CASSPQAGGSGEQFF. Written as DNA, the CDR3 is TGCGCCAGCTCCCCCCAAGCGGGAGGGTCGGGTGAGCAGTTCTTC.

This clone showed up just once. The chain links TRBV2 to TRBJ2-3; TRBD1 agrees at 8 bases. The germline gives CDR1 SNHLY, CDR2 FYNNEI. V lost 6 bases and J lost 3; bases outside the gene matches: 8. This CDR3 region has 15 residues. CDR3 nucleotide sequence: TGTGCCAGCAGGAAAGGACAGGGTAGAACAGATACGCAGTATTTT. As protein: CASRKGQGRTDTQYF.

This clone appeared a single time. The V and J genes are TRBV11-3 and TRBJ1-1, with D possibly matching TRBD1 (5 bases). Germline V CDR1 and CDR2: SGHNT, YENEEA. V dropped 5 bases and J dropped 5 bases, with 15 bases sitting between them. The CDR3 sequence is 14 residues long. DNA for the CDR3: TGTGCCAGCAGCCTCAATAACCAGGGTACTGAAGCTTTCTTT. It is translated as CASSLNNQGTEAFF.

On this clone: Possible read error: a much larger clone is one base away. The genes are TRBV7-2 and TRBJ2-5, with TRBD2 as a possible D gene (5 bases). The V end was cut by 5 bases, the J end by 3 bases, with 10 bases between. Germline CDR1 and CDR2: SGHTA and FQGNSA. The CDR3 length is 13 residues. The CDR3 protein is CASSLMREETQYF. CDR3 nucleotide sequence: TGTGCCAGCAGCCTAATGCGGGAAGAGACCCAGTACTTC.

CDR3 loop: CASRNGGSGSEETQYF. Here the CDR3 DNA reads TGTGCCAGCAGAAACGGGGGGAGCGGGTCTGAGGAGACCCAGTACTTC. The gene calls are TRBV6-6 and TRBJ2-5; TRBD2 matches at 7 bases. The germline CDR1 and CDR2 sequences are MNHNY and SVGAGI (reference sequence). This CDR3 is 16 amino acids long. J gave up 5 bases and V 6 bases, and 15 bases lay outside the gene matches.

This clone was picked up one time. J is TRBJ1-4 and V is TRBV7-9, with D uncertain. Germline-derived CDR1 and CDR2 are SEHNR and FQNEAQ (reference sequence). Trimming cost V 1 base and J 0 bases, with 12 bases left between them. The CDR3 is 17 amino acids. The CDR3 nucleotides read TGTGCCAGCAGCTTAGGTCTGGGCGGTGCAACTAATGAAAAACTGTTTTTT. It is translated as CASSLGLGGATNEKLFF.